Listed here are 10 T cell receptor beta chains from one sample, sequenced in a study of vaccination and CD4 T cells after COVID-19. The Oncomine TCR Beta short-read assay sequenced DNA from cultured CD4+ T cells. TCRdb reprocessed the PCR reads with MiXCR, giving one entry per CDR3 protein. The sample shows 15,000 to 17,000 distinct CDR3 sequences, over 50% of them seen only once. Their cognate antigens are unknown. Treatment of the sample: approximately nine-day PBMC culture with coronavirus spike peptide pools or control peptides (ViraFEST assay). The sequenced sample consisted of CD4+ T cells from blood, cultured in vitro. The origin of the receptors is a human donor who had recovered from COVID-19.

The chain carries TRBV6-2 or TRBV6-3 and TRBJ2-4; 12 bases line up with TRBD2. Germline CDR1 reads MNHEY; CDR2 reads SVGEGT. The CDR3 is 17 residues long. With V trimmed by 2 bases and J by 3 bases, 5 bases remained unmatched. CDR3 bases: TGTGCCAGCAGTTACCGGACTAGCGGGATTAGCAAAAACATTCAGTACTTC. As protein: CASSYRTSGISKNIQYF.

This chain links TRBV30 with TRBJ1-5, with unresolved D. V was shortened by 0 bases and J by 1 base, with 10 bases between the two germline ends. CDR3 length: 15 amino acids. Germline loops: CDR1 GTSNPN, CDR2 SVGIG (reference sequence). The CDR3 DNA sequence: TGTGCCTGGAGTGTAAAGGGTTGGAGCAATCAGCCCCAGCATTTT. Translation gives CAWSVKGWSNQPQHF.

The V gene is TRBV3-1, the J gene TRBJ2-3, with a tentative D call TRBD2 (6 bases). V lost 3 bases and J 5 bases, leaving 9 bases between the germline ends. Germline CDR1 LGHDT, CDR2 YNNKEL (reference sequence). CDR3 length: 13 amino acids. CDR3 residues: CASSHRAGDTQYF. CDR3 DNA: TGTGCCAGCAGCCACCGAGCGGGAGATACGCAGTATTTT.

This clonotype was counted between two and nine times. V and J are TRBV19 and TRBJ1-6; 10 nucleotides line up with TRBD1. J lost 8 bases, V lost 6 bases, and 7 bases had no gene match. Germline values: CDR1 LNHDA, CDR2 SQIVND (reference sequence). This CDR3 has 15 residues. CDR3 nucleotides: TGTGCCAGTAGGGCGACAGGGGGCATGTATTCACCCCTCCACTTT. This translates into CASRATGGMYSPLHF.

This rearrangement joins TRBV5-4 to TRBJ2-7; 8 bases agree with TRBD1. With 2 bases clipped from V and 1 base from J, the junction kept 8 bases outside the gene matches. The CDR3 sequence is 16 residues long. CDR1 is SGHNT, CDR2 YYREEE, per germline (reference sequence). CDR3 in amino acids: CASSLRGDRYSYEQYF. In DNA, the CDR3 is TGTGCCAGCAGCTTACGCGGGGACAGGTATTCCTACGAGCAGTACTTC.

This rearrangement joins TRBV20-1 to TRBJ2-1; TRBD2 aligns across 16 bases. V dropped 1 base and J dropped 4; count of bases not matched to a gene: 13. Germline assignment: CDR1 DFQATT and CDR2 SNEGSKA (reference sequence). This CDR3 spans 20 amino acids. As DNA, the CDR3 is TGCAGTGCTAGAGTAACCGGGACTAGCGGGAGGGCCGCGAGATACAATGAGCAGTTCTTC. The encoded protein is CSARVTGTSGRAARYNEQFF.

The CDR3 loop reads CASSSGPRETQYF. The CDR3 DNA follows: TGTGCCAGCAGCTCCGGACCCCGCGAGACCCAGTACTTC. The rearrangement links TRBV7-3 to TRBJ2-5, with unresolved D. V lost 4 bases, J lost 5 bases, and 11 bases lay in between. Germline CDR1 and CDR2: SGHTA and FQGTGA. The CDR3 has 13 amino acids. The full variable domain, with the rest looked up from reference TRBV7-3 and TRBJ2-5, is GAGVSQTPSNKVTEKGKYVELRCDPISGHTALYWYRQSLGQGPEFLIYFQGTGAADDSGLPNDRFFAVRPEGSVSTLKIQRTERGDSAVYLCASSSGPRETQYFGPGTRLLVL.

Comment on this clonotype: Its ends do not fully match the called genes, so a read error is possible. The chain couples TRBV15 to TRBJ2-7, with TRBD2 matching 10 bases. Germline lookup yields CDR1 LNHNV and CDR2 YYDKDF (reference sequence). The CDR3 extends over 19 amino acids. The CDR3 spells CATSRESVAGGLVSYGQYF. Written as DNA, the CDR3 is TGTGCCACCAGCAGAGAATCGGTAGCGGGAGGTCTCGTCTCCTACGGGCAGTACTTC.

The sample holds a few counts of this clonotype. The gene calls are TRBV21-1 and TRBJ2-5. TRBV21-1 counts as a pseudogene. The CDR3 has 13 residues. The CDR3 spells CASKAEYQETQYF. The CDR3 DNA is TGTGCCAGCAAGGCGGAGTACCAAGAGACCCAGTACTTC.

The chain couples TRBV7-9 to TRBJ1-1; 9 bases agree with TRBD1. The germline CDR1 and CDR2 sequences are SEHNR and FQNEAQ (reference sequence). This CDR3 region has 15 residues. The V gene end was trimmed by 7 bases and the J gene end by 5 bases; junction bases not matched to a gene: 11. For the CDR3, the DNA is TGTGCCAGCACCCTGGAGACAGGGGGAGGGACTGAAGCTTTCTTT. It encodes CASTLETGGGTEAFF.